This T cell receptor beta chain was captured in a study of OX40 agonist ivuxolimab in advanced cancers. As for the study in general: The study enrolled dose-escalation patients with hepatocellular carcinoma, melanoma, renal cell or head and neck cancer. Two patients with cutaneous melanoma and one with hepatocellular carcinoma, three in total, showed partial responses.

The data were produced by immunoSEQ multiplex PCR, yet TCRdb's version contains in-frame clones alone and is incomplete. The data contain roughly 48,000 clones, 82% of them seen just once; the ten biggest clones take up roughly 2.2%. Germline CDR1 and CDR2: SGHNT and YYREEE (reference sequence). The J segment lost 6 bases and the V segment lost 4 bases, leaving 4 bases of the junction unmatched. This CDR3 region has 14 residues. This TCR came from an adult with an advanced solid tumor such as melanoma, head and neck, liver or kidney cancer. Material: CD4+ or CD8+ T cells sorted from blood, obtained in a trial of the OX40 agonist ivuxolimab. The chain carries TRBV5-4 and TRBJ1-2; 12 positions match TRBD1. Here the CDR3 reads CASSRDRGPDGYTF. As DNA, the CDR3 is TGTGCCAGCAGCCGGGACAGGGGGCCGGATGGCTACACCTTC.